These 9 T cell receptor beta chains came from one sample sequenced in a study of T cell responses to AZD1222 COVID-19 vaccine. Assay: immunoSEQ multiplex PCR; the TCRdb copy retains only in-frame clones and omits some. The sample consists of around 120,000 clones, 87% of them appearing once. The sample consisted of peripheral blood, taken 28 days after the second AZD1222 dose. The receptors shown here come from an adult who received the AZD1222 COVID-19 vaccine.

The V and J genes are TRBV18 and TRBJ1-2, with a weak D call TRBD1 (6 bases). Germline CDR1 and CDR2: KGHSH and LQKENI. The CDR3 is 16 residues long. Trimming left V 4 bases short and J 3 bases short, with 18 bases between. CDR3 coding DNA: TGTGCCAGCTCACAGGACAGCCCCTACGGGGACTATGGCTACACCTTC. Its protein product is CASSQDSPYGDYGYTF. Full variable domain (missing parts from reference TRBV18 and TRBJ1-2): NAGVMQNPRHLVRRRGQEARLRCSPMKGHSHVYWYRQLPEEGLKFMVYLQKENIIDESGMPKERFSAEFPKEGPSILRIQQVVRGDSAAYFCASSQDSPYGDYGYTFGSGTRLTVV.

V gene TRBV5-1 combines with J gene TRBJ2-2; D perhaps matches TRBD2 (5 bases). This CDR3 comprises 14 residues. In germline, CDR1 is SGHRS, CDR2 YFSETQ. The V and J ends lost 4 bases and 1 base respectively, with 8 bases between them. CDR3 DNA sequence: TGCGCCAGCAGCCAGGACTTGAACACCGGGGAGCTGTTTTTT. Its translation: CASSQDLNTGELFF.

This clone appeared a few times. This chain joins TRBV18 and TRBJ1-5, with D possibly being TRBD1 (6 bases). Germline loops: CDR1 KGHSH, CDR2 LQKENI. The CDR3 extends over 16 amino acids. V gave up 3 bases and J gave up 5 bases, with 17 bases separating them. DNA of the CDR3: TGTGCCAGCTCACCCGAATTAGTGGACAGAGATCAGCCCCAGCATTTT. Translated: CASSPELVDRDQPQHF.

The J gene is TRBJ2-3, the V gene TRBV6-2 or TRBV6-3, with D perhaps TRBD2 (6 bases). The CDR3 consists of 15 residues. CDR1 and CDR2 (germline): MNHEY, SVGEGT. With 6 bases removed from V and 2 bases from J, the gap between germline ends came to 15 bases. The CDR3 DNA sequence: TGTGCCAGCAGCCAGCTCGGGGGAGTCACAGATACGCAGTATTTT. Translation: CASSQLGGVTDTQYF.

The chain combines TRBV2 with TRBJ1-1; unclear D gene. CDR1 is SNHLY, CDR2 FYNNEI, per germline. Deletions cut 4 bases from V and 7 bases from J, with 7 bases between. There are 11 residues in the CDR3. The CDR3 loop reads CASSGRNEAFF. The CDR3 coding sequence is TGTGCCAGCAGTGGGAGGAATGAAGCTTTCTTT. The full variable domain, rest sourced from reference TRBV2 and TRBJ1-1, is EPEVTQTPSHQVTQMGQEVILRCVPISNHLYFYWYRQILGQKVEFLVSFYNNEISEKSEIFDDQFSVERPDGSNFTLKIRSTKLEDSAMYFCASSGRNEAFFGQGTRLTVV.

The chain joins TRBV11-2 to TRBJ2-1; 8 nucleotides align to TRBD1. The CDR3 is 15 amino acids. V was pared by 5 bases and J by 8 bases, with 11 bases of the junction left unmatched. Germline lookup yields CDR1 SGHAT and CDR2 FQNNGV. CDR3 region: CASSQARTGSHEQFF. CDR3 nucleotides: TGTGCCAGCAGCCAGGCCAGGACAGGGTCGCATGAGCAGTTCTTC.

This clone appeared once. V gene TRBV27 combines with J gene TRBJ2-7, with 9 bases identical to TRBD1. Per the germline V gene, CDR1 is MNHEY and CDR2 is SMNVEV (reference sequence). The CDR3 contains 13 residues. The ends lost 6 bases at V and 4 bases at J; junction bases unmatched: 4. As DNA, the CDR3 is TGTGCCAGCAGACTAGGACAGGGGTACGAGCAGTACTTC. Protein: CASRLGQGYEQYF.

V is TRBV3-1 (or the pseudogene TRBV3-2) and J is TRBJ1-3, with 7 bases lining up with TRBD1. CDR1 is LGHDT and CDR2 is YNNKEL in the germline V gene (reference sequence). This CDR3 region has 14 residues. The V segment lost 3 bases and the J segment 3 bases; nucleotides outside the gene matches: 2. The chain's CDR3 is CASSHGQVGNTIYF. The CDR3 coding sequence is TGTGCCAGCAGCCATGGACAGGTTGGAAACACCATATATTTT.

This chain joins TRBV18 and TRBJ1-3; no reliable D call. The ends were cut back, 6 bases at V and 0 bases at J, with 9 bases in the middle. CDR3 length: 14 residues. In germline, CDR1 is KGHSH, CDR2 LQKENI. CDR3 nucleotides: TGTGCCAGCTCGCCCCTCGCCTCTGGAAACACCATATATTTT. Its translation: CASSPLASGNTIYF.